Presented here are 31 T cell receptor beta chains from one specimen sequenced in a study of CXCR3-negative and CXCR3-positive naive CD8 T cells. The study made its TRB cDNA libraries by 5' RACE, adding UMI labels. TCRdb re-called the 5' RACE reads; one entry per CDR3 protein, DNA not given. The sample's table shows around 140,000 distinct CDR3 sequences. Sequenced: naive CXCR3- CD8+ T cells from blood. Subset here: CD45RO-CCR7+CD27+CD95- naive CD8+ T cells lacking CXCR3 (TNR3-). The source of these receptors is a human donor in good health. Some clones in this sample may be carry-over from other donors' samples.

The CDR3 loop is CASSSGRESNQPQHF. The J gene is TRBJ1-5, the V gene TRBV12-3 or TRBV12-4; TCRdb calls TRBD1, which cannot be checked without DNA. The CDR3 spans 15 residues.

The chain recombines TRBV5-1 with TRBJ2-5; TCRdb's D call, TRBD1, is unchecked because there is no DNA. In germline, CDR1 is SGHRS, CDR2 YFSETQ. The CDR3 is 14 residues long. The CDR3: CASSLSGDRETQYF.

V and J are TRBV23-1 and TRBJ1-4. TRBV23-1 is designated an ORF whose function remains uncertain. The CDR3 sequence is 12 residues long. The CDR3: CAIGTINEKLFF.

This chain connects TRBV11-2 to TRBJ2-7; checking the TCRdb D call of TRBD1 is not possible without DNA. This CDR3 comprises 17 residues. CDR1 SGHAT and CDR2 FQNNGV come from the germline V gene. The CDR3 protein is CASSLDMGWDPGYEQYF.

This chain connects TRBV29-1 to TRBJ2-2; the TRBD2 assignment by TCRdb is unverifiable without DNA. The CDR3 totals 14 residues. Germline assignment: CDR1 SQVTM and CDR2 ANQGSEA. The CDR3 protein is CSVEIAAYTGELFF.

CDR3 sequence: CASSTGSNVGYEQYF. The chain employs TRBV7-9 and TRBJ2-7; the TRBD1 assignment by TCRdb is unverifiable without DNA. The V gene's germline CDR1 is SEHNR and CDR2 FQNEAQ (reference sequence). This CDR3 region has 15 residues.

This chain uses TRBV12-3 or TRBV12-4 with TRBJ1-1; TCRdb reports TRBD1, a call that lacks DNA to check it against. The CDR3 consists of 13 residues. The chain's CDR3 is CASSQGLGTEAFF.

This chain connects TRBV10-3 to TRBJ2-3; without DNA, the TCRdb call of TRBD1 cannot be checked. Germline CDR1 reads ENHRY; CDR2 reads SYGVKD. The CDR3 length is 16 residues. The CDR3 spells CAISQGWGAAGDTQYF.

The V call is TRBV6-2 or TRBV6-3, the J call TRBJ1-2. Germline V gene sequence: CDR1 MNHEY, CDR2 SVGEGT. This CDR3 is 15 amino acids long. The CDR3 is CASSSLVGSEYGYTF.

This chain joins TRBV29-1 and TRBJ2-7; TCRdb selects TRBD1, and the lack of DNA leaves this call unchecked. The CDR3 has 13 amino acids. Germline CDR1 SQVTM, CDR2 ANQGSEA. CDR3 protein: CSVVPGDENEQYF.

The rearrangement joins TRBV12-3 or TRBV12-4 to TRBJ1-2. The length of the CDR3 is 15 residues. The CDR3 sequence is CASSSLNTDRYGYTF.

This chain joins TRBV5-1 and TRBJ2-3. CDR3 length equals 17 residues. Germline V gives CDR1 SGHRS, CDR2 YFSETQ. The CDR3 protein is CASSLDFGQQVTDTQYF. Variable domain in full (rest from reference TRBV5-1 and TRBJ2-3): KAGVTQTPRYLIKTRGQQVTLSCSPISGHRSVSWYQQTPGQGLQFLFEYFSETQRNKGNFPGRFSGRQFSNSRSEMNVSTLELGDSALYLCASSLDFGQQVTDTQYFGPGTRLTVL.

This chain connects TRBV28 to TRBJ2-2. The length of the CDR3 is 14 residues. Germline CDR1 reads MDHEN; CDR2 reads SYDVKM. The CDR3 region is CASSLRTNTGELFF.

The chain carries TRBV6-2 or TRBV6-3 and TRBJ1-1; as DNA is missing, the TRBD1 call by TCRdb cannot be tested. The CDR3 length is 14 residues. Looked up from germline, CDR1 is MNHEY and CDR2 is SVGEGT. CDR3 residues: CASSSEQGRTEAFF.

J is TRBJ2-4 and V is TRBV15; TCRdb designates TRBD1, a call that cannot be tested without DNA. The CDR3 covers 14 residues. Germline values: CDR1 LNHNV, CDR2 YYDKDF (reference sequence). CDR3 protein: CATSSRDGINIQYF.

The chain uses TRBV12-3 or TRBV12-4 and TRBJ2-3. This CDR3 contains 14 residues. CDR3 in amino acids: CASSPWAGPDTQYF.

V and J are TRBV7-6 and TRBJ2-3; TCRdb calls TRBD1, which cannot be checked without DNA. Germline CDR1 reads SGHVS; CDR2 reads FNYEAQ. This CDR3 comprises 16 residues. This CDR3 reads CASSASGTGAVDTQYF.

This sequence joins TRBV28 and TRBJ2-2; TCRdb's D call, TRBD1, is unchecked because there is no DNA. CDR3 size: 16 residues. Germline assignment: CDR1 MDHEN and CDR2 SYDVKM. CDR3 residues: CASSSRQGKNTGELFF.

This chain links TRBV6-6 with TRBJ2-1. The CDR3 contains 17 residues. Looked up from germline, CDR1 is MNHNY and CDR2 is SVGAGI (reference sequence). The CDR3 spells CASSSLELTEDYNEQFF.

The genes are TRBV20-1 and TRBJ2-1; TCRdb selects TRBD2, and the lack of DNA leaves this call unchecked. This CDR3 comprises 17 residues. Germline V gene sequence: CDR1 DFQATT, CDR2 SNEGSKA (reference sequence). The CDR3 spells CSASPGLAGARGPEQFF.

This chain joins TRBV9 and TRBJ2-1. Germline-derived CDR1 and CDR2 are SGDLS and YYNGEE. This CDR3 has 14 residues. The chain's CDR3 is CASSGRDSYNEQFF.

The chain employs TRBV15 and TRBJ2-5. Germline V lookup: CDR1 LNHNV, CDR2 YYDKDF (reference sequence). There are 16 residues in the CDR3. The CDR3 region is CATSRGLSFPQETQYF.

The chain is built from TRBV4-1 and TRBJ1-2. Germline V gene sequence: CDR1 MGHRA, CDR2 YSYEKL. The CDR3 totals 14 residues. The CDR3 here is CASSQVSGIYGYTF.

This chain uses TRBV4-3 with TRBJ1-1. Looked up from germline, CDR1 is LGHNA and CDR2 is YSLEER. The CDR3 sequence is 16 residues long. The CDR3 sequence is CASSQVAVAGNTEAFF.

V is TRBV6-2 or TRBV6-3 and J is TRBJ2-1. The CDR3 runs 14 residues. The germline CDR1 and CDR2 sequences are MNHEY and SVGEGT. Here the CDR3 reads CASSHTTDLNEQFF.

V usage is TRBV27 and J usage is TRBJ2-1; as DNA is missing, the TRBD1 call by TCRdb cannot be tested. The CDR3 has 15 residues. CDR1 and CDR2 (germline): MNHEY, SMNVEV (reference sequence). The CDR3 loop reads CASSLLATGFNEQFF.

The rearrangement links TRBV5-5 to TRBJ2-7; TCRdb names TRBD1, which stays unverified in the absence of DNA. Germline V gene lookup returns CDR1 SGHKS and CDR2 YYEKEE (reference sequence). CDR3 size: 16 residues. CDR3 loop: CASSPWAGGAGNEQYF. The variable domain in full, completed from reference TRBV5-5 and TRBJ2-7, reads DAGVTQSPTHLIKTRGQQVTLRCSPISGHKSVSWYQQVLGQGPQFIFQYYEKEERGRGNFPDRFSARQFPNYSSELNVNALLLGDSALYLCASSPWAGGAGNEQYFGPGTRLTVT.

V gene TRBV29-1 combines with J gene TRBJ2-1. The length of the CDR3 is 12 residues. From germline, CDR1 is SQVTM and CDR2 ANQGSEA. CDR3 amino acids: CSVEQISNEQFF.

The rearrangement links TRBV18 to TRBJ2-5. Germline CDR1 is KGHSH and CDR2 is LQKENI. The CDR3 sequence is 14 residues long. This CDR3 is CASSHTGTEETQYF. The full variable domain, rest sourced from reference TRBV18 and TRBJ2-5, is NAGVMQNPRHLVRRRGQEARLRCSPMKGHSHVYWYRQLPEEGLKFMVYLQKENIIDESGMPKERFSAEFPKEGPSILRIQQVVRGDSAAYFCASSHTGTEETQYFGPGTRLLVL.

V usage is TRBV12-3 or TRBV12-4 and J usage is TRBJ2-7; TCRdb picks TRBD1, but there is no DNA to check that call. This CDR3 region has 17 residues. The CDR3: CASSSLATGKGGYEQYF.

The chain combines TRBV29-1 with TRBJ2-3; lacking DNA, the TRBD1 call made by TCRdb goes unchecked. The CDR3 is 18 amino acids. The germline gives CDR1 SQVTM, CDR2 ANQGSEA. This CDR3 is CSVYPGTLGQFRSDTQYF.